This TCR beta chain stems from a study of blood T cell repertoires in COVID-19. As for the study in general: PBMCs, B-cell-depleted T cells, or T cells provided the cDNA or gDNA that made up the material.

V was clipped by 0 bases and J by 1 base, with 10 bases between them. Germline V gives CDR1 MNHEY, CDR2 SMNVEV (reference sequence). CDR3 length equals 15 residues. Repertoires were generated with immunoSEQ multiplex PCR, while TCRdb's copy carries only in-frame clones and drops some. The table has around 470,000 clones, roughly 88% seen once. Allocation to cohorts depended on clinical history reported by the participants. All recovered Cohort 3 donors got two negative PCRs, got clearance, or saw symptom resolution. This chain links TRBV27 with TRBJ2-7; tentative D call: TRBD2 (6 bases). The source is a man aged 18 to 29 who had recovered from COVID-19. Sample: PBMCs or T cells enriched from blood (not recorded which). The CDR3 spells CASSLSGGASYEQYF. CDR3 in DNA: TGTGCCAGCAGTTTATCGGGCGGGGCTTCCTACGAGCAGTACTTC.